This T cell receptor (beta chain) comes out of a study of OX40 agonist ivuxolimab in advanced cancers. The cohort excluded patients with autoimmune disease history or systemic immunosuppression. Assay used: immunoSEQ multiplex PCR; TCRdb lists only in-frame clones, some missing. The repertoire holds some 70,000 clones, with 88% as singletons. The germline gives CDR1 MGHRA, CDR2 YSYEKL. The CDR3 covers 16 residues. V lost 3 bases and J 7 bases, leaving 21 bases between the germline ends. The material was CD4+ or CD8+ T cells sorted from blood, obtained in a trial of the OX40 agonist ivuxolimab. The V gene is TRBV4-1, the J gene TRBJ1-2; no firm D call. The TCR was taken from an adult with an advanced solid tumor such as melanoma, head and neck, liver or kidney cancer. The CDR3 DNA reads TGCGCCAGCAGCCACTCCCCATTGGCCGATAGACTTGGCTACACCTTC. This codes for CASSHSPLADRLGYTF.